This T cell receptor beta chain originates from a study of Ad26.COV2.S vaccination and SARS-CoV-2 variants. Study findings and constraints: Considerable breadth of spike-specific CD8+ and CD4+ T cell responses has reportedly been documented following vaccination.

The data were produced by immunoSEQ multiplex PCR, yet TCRdb's version contains in-frame clones alone and is incomplete. The sample contains about 680,000 clones, 89% of which appear only once. This CDR3 is 14 amino acids long. J was trimmed by 8 bases and V by 6 bases; bases with no gene match: 8. Germline CDR1 MNHEY, CDR2 SVGAGI. In the case of this clone: No antigen is known for it.

Treatment: around 19 received Ad26.COV2.S at low or high dose, single or two shots; five or six received placebo; per-sample allocation not given. Sampling was done on day 63 after the first vaccine or placebo injection. The specimen was peripheral blood, collected in a trial of Ad26.COV2.S vaccine versus placebo. The genes are TRBV6-5 and TRBJ2-1, with 9 bases identical to TRBD2. The sequence came from a person between 18 and 65 years old who received the Ad26.COV2.S COVID-19 vaccine or a placebo. The CDR3 nucleotides are TGTGCCAGCAGCCTCGGGACTAGCCAGGATGAGCAGTTCTTC. This sequence encodes CASSLGTSQDEQFF.